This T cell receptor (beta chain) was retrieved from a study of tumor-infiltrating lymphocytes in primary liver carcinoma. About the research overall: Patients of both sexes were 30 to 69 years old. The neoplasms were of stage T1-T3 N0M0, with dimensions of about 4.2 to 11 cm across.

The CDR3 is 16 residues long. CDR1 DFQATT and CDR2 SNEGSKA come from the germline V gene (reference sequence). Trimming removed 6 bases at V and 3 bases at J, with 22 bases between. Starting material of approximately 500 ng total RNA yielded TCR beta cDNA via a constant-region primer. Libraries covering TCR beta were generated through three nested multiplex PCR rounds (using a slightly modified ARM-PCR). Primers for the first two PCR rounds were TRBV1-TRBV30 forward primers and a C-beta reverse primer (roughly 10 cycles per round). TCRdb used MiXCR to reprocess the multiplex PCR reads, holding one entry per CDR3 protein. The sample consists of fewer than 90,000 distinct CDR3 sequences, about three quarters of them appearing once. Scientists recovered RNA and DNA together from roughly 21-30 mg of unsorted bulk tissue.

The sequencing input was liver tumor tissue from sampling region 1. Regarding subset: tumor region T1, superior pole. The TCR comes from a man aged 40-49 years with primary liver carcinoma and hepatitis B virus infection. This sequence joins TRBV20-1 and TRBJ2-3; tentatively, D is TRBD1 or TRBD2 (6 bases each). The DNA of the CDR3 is TGCAGTGCAGTTATGAGGGGGAGGAGCAGGACAGATACGCAGTATTTT. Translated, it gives CSAVMRGRSRTDTQYF.